A single sample gave rise to the 27 T cell receptor beta chains below, sequenced in a study of CD8+CD57+ T cells in acquired aplastic anemia. Patients who underwent sequencing had shown CD8+CD57+ cell expansion by flow cytometry. Genomic DNA, the template, was used for profiling of the TCR beta VDJ and CDR3. MiXCR, run by TCRdb on the reads, gives a single entry per CDR3 protein. This sample has about 180,000 distinct CDR3 sequences, with 48% found just once. Sequencing was performed on sorted CD4+, CD8+, or CD8+CD57+ T cells (not recorded which) from PBMCs. These receptor sequences come from a human donor with aplastic anemia.

The chain employs TRBV2 and TRBJ2-5; 9 bases map to TRBD1. Unmatched junction bases numbered 7, after V lost 7 bases and J lost 1 base. The CDR3 has 15 residues. The germline CDR1 and CDR2 sequences are SNHLY and FYNNEI. As DNA, the CDR3 is TGTGCCAGCATCGGGGACAGGGCCACCCAAGAGACCCAGTACTTC. Translation: CASIGDRATQETQYF.

The chain uses TRBV12-3 or TRBV12-4 and TRBJ2-5, with D uncertain. The germline V and J ends were trimmed by 7 bases and 0 bases, with 9 bases remaining between them. CDR3 size: 13 residues. The CDR3 spells CASTSQYQETQYF. For the CDR3, the DNA is TGTGCCAGCACTTCTCAGTACCAAGAGACCCAGTACTTC.

The table lists this clonotype with many counts. The chain has TRBV24-1 and TRBJ2-1; 10 bases match TRBD2. Germline CDR1 is KGHDR and CDR2 is SFDVKD. V was clipped by 4 bases and J by 3 bases; unmatched bases: 5. The CDR3 runs to 16 residues. CDR3 sequence (DNA): TGTGCCACCAGTGACCCGACTAGCGGGTTCTACAATGAGCAGTTCTTC. It is translated as CATSDPTSGFYNEQFF.

About this clonotype: An end of the junction differs from the germline gene, which may be a read error. The V call is TRBV11-3, the J call TRBJ2-5; D is unresolved. Per germline, CDR1 SGHNT and CDR2 YENEEA. This CDR3 contains 14 residues. CDR3 amino acids: CASSLDPAPETQYF. Written as DNA, the CDR3 is TGCGCCAGCAGCTTGGACCCCGCCCCAGAGACCCAGTACTTC.

Remarks on this clonotype: This could be a read error, since a much larger clone is one nucleotide away. The CDR3 bases are TGCAGTGCTAGAGCAACGGACCCACCTACCGGCGAGCAGTACGTC. Protein sequence: CSARATDPPTGEQYV. The chain joins TRBV20-1 to TRBJ2-7, with unresolved D. V was shortened by 1 base and J by 6 bases, with 19 bases between the two germline ends. Germline CDR1 DFQATT, CDR2 SNEGSKA (reference sequence). The CDR3 loop spans 15 amino acids.

V and J are TRBV19 and TRBJ1-5, with TRBD1 identical over 8 bases. The CDR3 consists of 18 residues. V was clipped by 9 bases and J by 1 base; unmatched bases: 17. The germline gives CDR1 LNHDA, CDR2 SQIVND (reference sequence). In nucleotides, the CDR3 is TGTGCCAGCCCCACGTCTGGACAGGGAAGGGAAAGCAATCAGCCCCAGCATTTT. Translation: CASPTSGQGRESNQPQHF.

The rearrangement links TRBV19 to TRBJ1-5; D remains ambiguous. The germline V and J ends were trimmed by 9 bases and 4 bases, with 16 bases remaining between them. The CDR3 spans 14 residues. Germline CDR1 is LNHDA and CDR2 is SQIVND (reference sequence). CDR3 coding DNA: TGTGCCAGCTTACTCCGCGCGGGGAATCAGCCCCAGCATTTT. Protein product: CASLLRAGNQPQHF. Using reference TRBV19 and TRBJ1-5 for the parts outside the CDR3, the full variable domain is DGGITQSPKYLFRKEGQNVTLSCEQNLNHDAMYWYRQDPGQGLRLIYYSQIVNDFQKGDIAEGYSVSREKKESFPLTVTSAQKNPTAFYLCASLLRAGNQPQHFGDGTRLSIL.

The chain is built from TRBV10-3 and TRBJ1-5, with D possibly being TRBD1 (5 bases). V was trimmed by 3 bases and J by 1 base, leaving 16 bases between them. CDR3 size: 17 residues. From germline, CDR1 is ENHRY and CDR2 SYGVKD. The CDR3 sequence: CAISDHAARASNQPQHF. The CDR3 DNA reads TGTGCCATCAGTGACCACGCCGCCAGGGCCAGCAATCAGCCCCAGCATTTT.

The chain couples TRBV7-8 to TRBJ1-6; weak D call: TRBD1 (5 bases). V gave up 1 base and J gave up 5 bases, with 9 bases separating them. The CDR3 loop spans 15 amino acids. Germline CDR1 and CDR2: SGHVS and FQNEAQ. The CDR3 region has the DNA TGTGCCAGCAGCTTAGTGGGGACCAATAATTCACCCCTCCACTTT. Residues: CASSLVGTNNSPLHF.

This clonotype was seen once. The chain employs TRBV10-3 and TRBJ1-5; no firm D call. This CDR3 has 13 amino acids. Between the trimmed V and J ends, which lost 5 bases and 8 bases, there was a span of 13 bases. Per germline, CDR1 ENHRY and CDR2 SYGVKD. CDR3 DNA sequence: TGTGCCATCAGTTCTTCTAGGGTCGAGCCCCAGCATTTT. It specifies CAISSSRVEPQHF.

This clonotype has ten or more counts. V gene TRBV7-7 combines with J gene TRBJ2-7; D uncertain. The length of the CDR3 is 13 residues. V lost 1 base, J lost 6 bases, and 10 bases lay in between. Germline CDR1 SSHAT, CDR2 FNYEAQ (reference sequence). This chain's CDR3 is CASSLDTTSEQYF. The CDR3 nucleotides are TGTGCCAGCAGCTTAGACACCACCAGCGAGCAGTACTTC. The whole variable domain, filled in from reference TRBV7-7 and TRBJ2-7, reads GAGVSQSPRYKVTKRGQDVTLRCDPISSHATLYWYQQALGQGPEFLTYFNYEAQPDKSGLPSDRFSAERPEGSISTLTIQRTEQRDSAMYRCASSLDTTSEQYFGPGTRLTVT.

This clonotype was detected many times. The J gene is TRBJ2-1, the V gene TRBV12-3 or TRBV12-4; D gene unclear. Trimming stripped 1 base from V and 0 bases from J, with 22 bases between. The CDR3 is made up of 20 amino acids. The CDR3 nucleotides are TGTGCCAGCAGTTTAGGTGTTAAGAAAGGCGGACCGAGCTCCTACAATGAGCAGTTCTTC. This gives the protein CASSLGVKKGGPSSYNEQFF.

V usage is TRBV5-1 and J usage is TRBJ1-2; 9 bases fit TRBD1. Per the germline V gene, CDR1 is SGHRS and CDR2 is YFSETQ. Losses at the gene ends were 7 bases for V and 6 bases for J; bases not matched to a gene: 4. This CDR3 has 12 residues. DNA for the CDR3: TGCGCCAGCGTCGGGACAGGGCATGGCTACACCTTC. As protein: CASVGTGHGYTF.

This chain connects TRBV5-1 to TRBJ2-7; unclear D gene. The CDR3 consists of 15 residues. Germline V gene sequence: CDR1 SGHRS, CDR2 YFSETQ. Deletions cut 4 bases from V and 3 bases from J, with 17 bases between. The CDR3 reads CASSETAQPVYEQYF. DNA for the CDR3: TGCGCCAGCAGCGAGACGGCACAGCCAGTCTACGAGCAGTACTTC.

The chain links TRBV7-2 to TRBJ2-1, with 8 nucleotides matching TRBD2. This CDR3 spans 15 amino acids. The junction had 12 bases not matched to a gene; V was cut back by 2 bases and J by 12 bases. CDR1 and CDR2 (germline): SGHTA, FQGNSA. The CDR3 DNA sequence: TGTGCCAGCAGCTTACTAGCGGGTGGACTCCTGGGGCAGTTCTTC. As protein: CASSLLAGGLLGQFF. The full variable domain, completed using reference TRBV7-2 and TRBJ2-1, is GAGVSQSPSNKVTEKGKDVELRCDPISGHTALYWYRQSLGQGLEFLIYFQGNSAPDKSGLPSDRFSAERTGGSVSTLTIQRTQQEDSAVYLCASSLLAGGLLGQFFGPGTRLTVL.

Ten or more counts support this clonotype. V and J are TRBV9 and TRBJ1-6; D is perhaps TRBD1 (5 bases). Trimming shortened V by 2 bases and J by 6 bases, and 12 bases separated the two germline ends. In germline, CDR1 is SGDLS, CDR2 YYNGEE. The CDR3 consists of 15 residues. CDR3 sequence: CASSVDTGFNSPLHF. As DNA, the CDR3 is TGTGCCAGCAGCGTCGATACAGGTTTTAATTCACCCCTCCACTTT.

This rearrangement joins TRBV29-1 to TRBJ2-7; 8 positions agree with TRBD1. Unmatched junction bases numbered 14, after V lost 8 bases and J lost 5 bases. Per germline, CDR1 SQVTM and CDR2 ANQGSEA. This CDR3 region has 14 residues. Written as DNA, the CDR3 is TGCAGCACCCAGCAAAGGACAGGGTCGAACGAGCAGTACTTC. As protein: CSTQQRTGSNEQYF.

The gene calls are TRBV25-1 and TRBJ1-4; 8 nucleotides agree with TRBD1. The germline V gene encodes CDR1 MGHDK and CDR2 SYGVNS. J was trimmed by 6 bases and V by 5 bases; bases with no gene match: 5. The CDR3 loop spans 14 amino acids. In DNA form, the CDR3 reads TGTGCCAGCAGTTACTCGGGACAGGATGAAAAACTGTTTTTT. It translates to CASSYSGQDEKLFF. The full variable domain, rest sourced from reference TRBV25-1 and TRBJ1-4, is EADIYQTPRYLVIGTGKKITLECSQTMGHDKMYWYQQDPGMELHLIHYSYGVNSTEKGDLSSESTVSRIRTEHFPLTLESARPSHTSQYLCASSYSGQDEKLFFGSGTQLSVL.

The table lists this clonotype with many counts. The V and J genes are TRBV6-1 and TRBJ2-2; 7 nucleotides agree with TRBD1. Germline V gene data show CDR1 as MNHNS and CDR2 as SASEGT. The CDR3 spans 16 residues. The V segment lost 5 bases and the J segment 4 bases; nucleotides outside the gene matches: 10. CDR3 region: CASSLKGAGGTGELFF. The CDR3 nucleotides read TGTGCCAGCAGTCTAAAGGGGGCAGGGGGCACCGGGGAGCTGTTTTTT.

The J gene is TRBJ2-6, the V gene TRBV5-4; no reliable D call. The CDR3 extends over 13 amino acids. Germline V gene lookup returns CDR1 SGHNT and CDR2 YYREEE (reference sequence). Trimming cost V 5 bases and J 1 base, with 4 bases left between them. CDR3 in amino acids: CASRASGANVLTF. CDR3 nucleotides: TGTGCCAGCAGGGCATCTGGGGCCAACGTCCTGACTTTC.

The gene calls are TRBV2 and TRBJ1-2; D might be TRBD1 (6 bases). V was trimmed by 8 bases and J by 2 bases, leaving 18 bases between them. The CDR3 contains 15 residues. The germline CDR1 and CDR2 sequences are SNHLY and FYNNEI. CDR3 loop: CASLPRGGSNYGYTF. For the CDR3, the DNA is TGTGCCAGCCTCCCACGCGGGGGCAGCAACTATGGCTACACCTTC.

J is TRBJ1-5 and V is TRBV15; D is ambiguous. Germline-derived CDR1 and CDR2 are LNHNV and YYDKDF (reference sequence). The V end was cut by 0 bases, the J end by 8 bases, with 5 bases between. The CDR3 covers 12 residues. Here the CDR3 reads CATSRDLKPQHF. The CDR3 region has the DNA TGTGCCACCAGCAGAGATCTCAAGCCCCAGCATTTT.

The rearrangement links TRBV10-3 to TRBJ1-6; D not resolved. This CDR3 contains 14 residues. Germline CDR1 is ENHRY and CDR2 is SYGVKD. The V gene lost 0 bases and the J gene lost 10 bases, with 10 bases spanning the gap. The CDR3, as DNA: TGTGCCATCAGTGAGTCCTGGCCGCGGTCACCCCTCCACTTT. Translated, it gives CAISESWPRSPLHF.

J is TRBJ1-1 and V is TRBV11-1; 7 bases agree with TRBD1. The CDR3 is 16 residues long. Germline CDR1 reads SGHAT; CDR2 reads FQDESV (reference sequence). Trimming at V came to 3 bases and at J to 0 bases, leaving 7 bases not matched to a gene. Written as DNA, the CDR3 is TGTGCCAGCAGCTTGGGAGGGGGACAGATGAACACTGAAGCTTTCTTT. This encodes CASSLGGGQMNTEAFF.

The V gene is TRBV7-9, the J gene TRBJ1-5; the D gene is possibly TRBD1 (5 bases). Trimming took 5 bases from V and 3 from J, leaving 8 bases between them. CDR1 and CDR2 (germline): SEHNR, FQNEAQ (reference sequence). This CDR3 contains 13 residues. The CDR3 protein is CASSRQNNQPQHF. The CDR3 DNA reads TGTGCCAGCAGCCGACAGAACAATCAGCCCCAGCATTTT.

This clonotype has only one observation. The rearrangement uses TRBV10-2 and TRBJ1-6, with 9 bases identical to TRBD1. CDR3 length: 16 amino acids. The V gene's germline CDR1 is WSHSY and CDR2 SAAADI. The J segment lost 9 bases and the V segment lost 2 bases, leaving 8 bases of the junction unmatched. CDR3 coding DNA: TGCGCCAGCAGTGAGCAGGGACAGGGAGTGGGTTCACCCCTCCACTTT. It is translated as CASSEQGQGVGSPLHF.

This clonotype was found a few times. The chain links TRBV5-1 to TRBJ2-6; D is ambiguous. The germline CDR1 and CDR2 sequences are SGHRS and YFSETQ. Deletions cut 0 bases from V and 0 bases from J, with 4 bases between. The CDR3 loop spans 15 amino acids. The CDR3 DNA reads as TGCGCCAGCAGCTTGGAAAACTCTGGGGCCAACGTCCTGACTTTC. Its protein product is CASSLENSGANVLTF. Full variable domain (rest looked up from reference TRBV5-1 and TRBJ2-6): KAGVTQTPRYLIKTRGQQVTLSCSPISGHRSVSWYQQTPGQGLQFLFEYFSETQRNKGNFPGRFSGRQFSNSRSEMNVSTLELGDSALYLCASSLENSGANVLTFGAGSRLTVL.